This T cell receptor beta chain was recorded in a study of esophageal squamous cell carcinoma under preoperative chemotherapy. At the level of the study: Both tumor-infiltrating lymphocytes and peripheral blood T cells had their TCR repertoires profiled.

Study conclusions and caveats: After paclitaxel-nedaplatin, abundant clones were more likely to contract than amplify. Tumor-infiltrating lymphocytes showed no significant post-chemotherapy TCR diversity increase, unlike peripheral T cells.

Noted time point: before preoperative PTX-NDP chemotherapy. With regard to this clonotype: The target antigen is unknown.

Germline lookup yields CDR1 SGHNT and CDR2 YENEEA. The CDR3 has 13 residues. The V end lost 4 bases, the J end lost 1 base, and 6 bases lay between the germline ends. TCRdb reanalysed the PCR reads using MiXCR and keeps one entry per CDR3 protein. The table records roughly 32,000 distinct CDR3 sequences, roughly 50% of them present only once. Sampling was performed from a patient given preoperative chemotherapy. The rearrangement uses TRBV11-3 and TRBJ2-3; D is undetermined. This clonotype originated in a human donor with esophageal squamous cell carcinoma. The donor label of this sample is uncertain. CDR3 coding DNA: TGTGCCAGCAGCTCCTCGGGCACAGATACGCAGTATTTT. Translated: CASSSSGTDTQYF.